Below are 14 T cell receptor beta chains sequenced from a single sample in a study of PD-L1 blockade in urothelial cancer. Produced via immunoSEQ multiplex PCR; TCRdb's table is partial and in-frame only. This sample has tens of thousands of clones; 80% occur once, and the top ten carry approximately 2.2%. Sequencing was performed on PBMCs, taken around atezolizumab (anti-PD-L1) treatment. Source of these receptors: a man aged 50 to 60 with urothelial cancer.

The chain couples TRBV6-6 to TRBJ2-3; 7 bases align to TRBD2. This CDR3 has 16 residues. Germline lookup yields CDR1 MNHNY and CDR2 SVGAGI (reference sequence). Trimming took 6 bases from V and 7 from J; bases not matched to a gene: 16. The CDR3 sequence is CASSTTPSGLPNTQYF. In DNA form, the CDR3 reads TGTGCCAGCAGCACCACCCCTAGCGGCCTACCAAATACGCAGTATTTT.

The gene calls are TRBV20-1 and TRBJ2-1, with D unresolved. V gave up 6 bases and J gave up 3 bases, with 6 bases separating them. The germline V gene encodes CDR1 DFQATT and CDR2 SNEGSKA (reference sequence). The CDR3 spans 11 residues. The CDR3 nucleotides are TGCAGTGCCCCTGTCTACAATGAGCAGTTCTTC. Its translation is CSAPVYNEQFF.

The V call is TRBV18, the J call TRBJ2-3; 8 bases align to TRBD2. The CDR3 loop spans 20 amino acids. Germline CDR1 and CDR2: KGHSH and LQKENI. Trimming took 1 base from V and 4 from J; bases not matched to a gene: 19. The CDR3 sequence: CASSPRTPSSRAGVADTQYF. DNA of the CDR3: TGTGCCAGCTCACCACGGACGCCGTCTTCCCGAGCGGGAGTAGCAGATACGCAGTATTTT.

This clone was observed a handful of times. The chain employs TRBV2 and TRBJ1-2; 7 bases are a match to TRBD1. Germline V lookup: CDR1 SNHLY, CDR2 FYNNEI. After removal of 6 bases from V and 4 bases from J, the junction contained 11 bases not matched to a gene. CDR3 length: 15 residues. This CDR3 reads CASRKTGNEGYGYTF. Here the CDR3 DNA reads TGTGCCAGCAGGAAGACAGGGAACGAAGGCTATGGCTACACCTTC.

The chain carries TRBV4-1 and TRBJ2-1; tentative D call: TRBD2 (6 bases). The V gene lost 0 bases and the J gene lost 5 bases, with 14 bases spanning the gap. The CDR3 has 16 residues. Germline V gene lookup returns CDR1 MGHRA and CDR2 YSYEKL. CDR3 nucleotide sequence: TGCGCCAGCAGCCAAGATCCGGGAGCCCCGAACAATGAGCAGTTCTTC. It yields the protein CASSQDPGAPNNEQFF.

The chain combines TRBV4-1 with TRBJ1-5; no definite D call. The CDR3 is made up of 15 amino acids. Germline-derived CDR1 and CDR2 are MGHRA and YSYEKL. Trimming took 0 bases from V and 0 from J, leaving 6 bases between them. The CDR3 region is CASSQDSYSNQPQHF. As DNA, the CDR3 is TGCGCCAGCAGCCAAGACAGTTATAGCAATCAGCCCCAGCATTTT.

This clone was counted a single time. This sequence joins TRBV7-6 and TRBJ1-1; 7 bases map to TRBD1. Germline values: CDR1 SGHVS, CDR2 FNYEAQ. J gave up 1 base and V 5 bases, and 7 bases lay outside the gene matches. The CDR3 runs 15 residues. DNA for the CDR3: TGTGCCAGCAGCCCGGGACAGTTAGAGAACACTGAAGCTTTCTTT. It is translated as CASSPGQLENTEAFF.

The genes are TRBV18 and TRBJ2-3, with 10 bases lining up with TRBD2. Per germline, CDR1 KGHSH and CDR2 LQKENI. The CDR3 consists of 15 residues. J lost 3 bases, V lost 2 bases, and 2 bases had no gene match. The DNA of the CDR3 is TGTGCCAGCTCACCAAGCGGGGGGGCTACAGATACGCAGTATTTT. Protein product: CASSPSGGATDTQYF.

The chain uses TRBV5-5 and TRBJ1-2; D gene ambiguous. V was shortened by 1 base and J by 8 bases, with 12 bases between the two germline ends. The CDR3 runs to 13 residues. Germline V gene lookup returns CDR1 SGHKS and CDR2 YYEKEE (reference sequence). The CDR3 bases are TGTGCCAGCAGCTTGTTGGGCTCCCAGGGCTACACCTTC. The encoded protein is CASSLLGSQGYTF. Variable domain in full (rest from reference TRBV5-5 and TRBJ1-2): DAGVTQSPTHLIKTRGQQVTLRCSPISGHKSVSWYQQVLGQGPQFIFQYYEKEERGRGNFPDRFSARQFPNYSSELNVNALLLGDSALYLCASSLLGSQGYTFGSGTRLTVV.

Turning to this clone: A read error may produce the germline difference seen at one junction end. The rearrangement joins TRBV7-7 to TRBJ2-3, with TRBD2 identical over 8 bases. The CDR3 totals 15 residues. The germline V gene encodes CDR1 SSHAT and CDR2 FNYEAQ (reference sequence). CDR3 in amino acids: CASSLGLGLGDTQYF. The CDR3 DNA follows: TGTGCTAGCAGCTTGGGACTAGGACTGGGAGATACGCAGTATTTT.

The chain is built from TRBV28 and TRBJ1-5; 7 positions agree with TRBD1. CDR1 and CDR2 (germline): MDHEN, SYDVKM. J lost 7 bases, V lost 6 bases, and 12 bases had no gene match. The CDR3 covers 15 residues. The CDR3 nucleotides read TGTGCCAGCAGCCGAGTAGGAACAGGGGTACAGCCCCAGCATTTT. This translates into CASSRVGTGVQPQHF.

The gene calls are TRBV7-2 and TRBJ1-5; D unclear. The CDR3 has 13 residues. Germline V lookup: CDR1 SGHTA, CDR2 FQGNSA. V was clipped by 0 bases and J by 7 bases, with 7 bases between them. CDR3 protein: CASSLAENQPQHF. CDR3 bases: TGTGCCAGCAGCTTAGCCGAGAACCAGCCCCAGCATTTT.

The chain employs TRBV18 and TRBJ1-2, with D possibly being TRBD1 (5 bases). Trimming pared 3 bases from V and 8 bases from J, leaving 7 bases between. Germline lookup yields CDR1 KGHSH and CDR2 LQKENI. This CDR3 comprises 11 residues. The chain's CDR3 is CASSPTEGYTF. In nucleotides, the CDR3 is TGTGCCAGCTCACCGACAGAGGGCTACACCTTC.

This clone qualifies as medium-sized. This sequence joins TRBV6-1 and TRBJ1-1; D gene unclear. The CDR3 runs to 13 residues. Germline-derived CDR1 and CDR2 are MNHNS and SASEGT. V lost 4 bases, J lost 0 bases, and 6 bases lay in between. The CDR3 protein is CASSAQMNTEAFF. The CDR3 coding sequence is TGTGCCAGCAGTGCACAGATGAACACTGAAGCTTTCTTT.